A selection of T cell receptor beta chains follows, all from one sample in a study of cytomegalovirus exposure and HLA in healthy donors. TCRdb's copy holds only in-frame clones and misses some; the assay was immunoSEQ multiplex PCR. The sample yields roughly 180,000 clones, approximately 80% seen once. Sequencing was performed on PBMCs. These receptors all stem from a woman aged 18-35 years in good health and CMV-seronegative. Each CDR3 is given with its conserved first and last residue. The D gene is left open where the match is weak. Size tells how often a clone was seen (once, few, many) or the class of an expanded clone, and some rows leave it out.

J gene,D gene,clone size,V gene,CDR3 protein,CDR3 DNA
TRBJ1-1,-,-,TRBV13,CASSLQGWVPGEAFF,TGTGCCAGCAGCTTACAGGGGTGGGTGCCGGGGGAAGCTTTCTTT
TRBJ2-7,TRBD2,once,TRBV28,CATNVPTGTSGYEQYF,TGTGCCACCAATGTCCCGACCGGGACTAGTGGATACGAGCAGTACTTC
TRBJ2-2,-,-,TRBV14,CASSLGRGRTGELFF,TGTGCCAGCAGCCTAGGGAGAGGGAGGACCGGGGAGCTGTTTTTT
TRBJ1-5,TRBD1,-,TRBV28,CASSPLTGDSNQPQHF,TGTGCCAGCAGTCCATTGACAGGGGATAGCAATCAGCCCCAGCATTTT
TRBJ2-7,TRBD1,-,TRBV27,CASRADRVSHEQYF,TGTGCCAGCAGGGCCGACAGGGTCAGCCACGAGCAGTACTTC
TRBJ2-7,TRBD2,-,TRBV18,CASSPLAGVDEQYF,TGTGCCAGCTCACCACTAGCGGGAGTGGACGAGCAGTACTTC
TRBJ2-2,-,-,TRBV7-9,CASSLGEGANFPGELFF,TGTGCCAGCAGCTTAGGAGAGGGCGCGAATTTCCCCGGGGAGCTGTTTTTT
TRBJ2-2,TRBD1,few,TRBV5-1,CASSLYRQGAVGELFF,TGCGCCAGCAGCTTGTATCGGCAGGGGGCTGTCGGGGAGCTGTTTTTT
TRBJ2-7,-,-,TRBV7-9,CASSLHLYEQYF,TGTGCCAGCAGCCTCCATCTCTACGAGCAGTACTTC
TRBJ1-1,TRBD1,once,TRBV28,CASRPTDRGTEAFF,TGTGCCAGCAGGCCCACGGACAGGGGCACTGAAGCTTTCTTT
TRBJ2-5,-,-,TRBV28,CASSPFIATGGETQYF,TGTGCCAGCAGCCCCTTTATAGCGACCGGTGGCGAGACCCAGTACTTC
TRBJ2-3,TRBD2,-,TRBV10-3,CAISDSVAGGTDTQYF,TGTGCCATCAGTGACTCGGTGGCGGGGGGTACAGATACGCAGTATTTT
TRBJ2-2,-,few,TRBV5-1,CASSLGLHTSPGTGELFF,TGCGCCAGCAGCCTTGGACTACACACATCCCCAGGGACCGGGGAGCTGTTTTTT
TRBJ1-2,-,-,TRBV4-2,CASSQGQASNYGYTF,TGTGCCAGCAGCCAAGGACAGGCTTCTAACTATGGCTACACCTTC
TRBJ2-1,-,-,TRBV7-9,CSSSPFSYNEQFF,TGTTCCAGCAGCCCCTTCTCCTACAATGAGCAGTTCTTC
TRBJ2-7,-,-,TRBV4-1,CASSSSSLGSYEQYF,TGCGCCAGCAGCTCCAGTTCCCTAGGCTCCTACGAGCAGTACTTC
TRBJ2-7,TRBD1,-,TRBV5-5,CASSSTGEGYEQYF,TGTGCCAGCAGCTCGACAGGGGAAGGCTACGAGCAGTACTTC
TRBJ1-1,-,-,TRBV6-5,CASSWTENTEAFF,TGTGCCAGCAGTTGGACAGAGAACACTGAAGCTTTCTTT
TRBJ2-1,-,-,TRBV18,CASSPGQTYNEQFF,TGTGCCAGCTCACCGGGGCAGACATACAATGAGCAGTTCTTC
TRBJ2-5,TRBD1,-,TRBV5-1,CASSILGQGWETQYF,TGCGCCAGCAGCATTTTAGGACAGGGTTGGGAGACCCAGTACTTC
TRBJ2-3,TRBD2,-,TRBV10-3,CATLTLAGGGTDTQYF,TGTGCCACCCTAACCTTAGCGGGGGGGGGCACAGATACGCAGTATTTT
TRBJ2-7,-,once,TRBV10-1,CASSDLVRGRGSYEQYF,TGCGCCAGCAGTGATCTGGTTCGGGGTCGCGGCTCCTACGAGCAGTACTTC
TRBJ1-1,-,-,TRBV27,CASSRLETEAFF,TGTGCCAGCAGTCGGTTAGAGACTGAAGCTTTCTTT
TRBJ1-3,-,-,TRBV19,CASTKPGTIYF,TGTGCCAGTACTAAGCCCGGTACCATATATTTT
TRBJ1-1,-,-,TRBV5-5,CASSLSRGYPEAFF,TGTGCCAGCAGCTTGTCAAGGGGCTATCCGGAAGCTTTCTTT
TRBJ2-5,-,-,TRBV2,CASSDYTGQETQYF,TGTGCCAGCAGTGATTACACAGGGCAAGAGACCCAGTACTTC
TRBJ2-7,TRBD2,-,TRBV4-2,CASSQAPSGRGQYF,TGTGCCAGCAGCCAAGCCCCTAGCGGGAGAGGGCAGTACTTC
TRBJ2-7,TRBD1,-,TRBV19,CASSFRTGGHYEQYF,TGTGCCAGTAGTTTCCGAACAGGGGGCCACTACGAGCAGTACTTC
TRBJ1-5,-,-,TRBV28,CASSTGQLYQPQHF,TGTGCCAGCAGTACCGGACAGTTATATCAGCCCCAGCATTTT
TRBJ1-2,-,-,TRBV7-8,CASSFLGGDYGYTF,TGTGCCAGCAGCTTCCTGGGGGGGGACTATGGCTACACCTTC
TRBJ2-3,TRBD2,-,TRBV6-5,CASSYSSGRATDTQYF,TGTGCCAGCAGTTACAGTAGCGGGAGGGCAACAGATACGCAGTATTTT